One sample yielded the 3 T cell receptor beta chains listed below, sequenced in a study of T cell repertoires in cytomegalovirus infection. TCRdb fed the reads into MiXCR, producing one record per CDR3 protein. The table shows some 390,000 distinct CDR3 sequences, with less than 20% occurring only once. Sequenced input: PBMCs. The receptors here all came from a human donor in good health (CMV status not recorded). Some clones in this sample may be carry-over from other donors' samples.

This sequence joins TRBV4-1 and TRBJ1-6; D call uncertain. Germline-derived CDR1 and CDR2 are MGHRA and YSYEKL. The length of the CDR3 is 17 residues. V lost 1 base to trimming and J lost 0 bases, with 10 bases between them. DNA of the CDR3: TGCGCCAGCAGCCAAGTGAGCCAAAGCTCCTATAATTCACCCCTCCACTTT. Translation gives CASSQVSQSSYNSPLHF.

J is TRBJ1-1 and V is TRBV6-2 or TRBV6-3; 8 positions match TRBD1. This CDR3 spans 14 amino acids. The junction had 8 bases not matched to a gene; V was cut back by 6 bases and J by 5 bases. Germline V gene data show CDR1 as MNHEY and CDR2 as SVGEGT. CDR3 in amino acids: CASSRRQGRTEAFF. For the CDR3, the DNA is TGTGCCAGCAGCCGTAGACAGGGGAGGACTGAAGCTTTCTTT.

This clonotype has a count of ten or more. The chain links TRBV7-2 to TRBJ2-2, with 9 bases lining up with TRBD2. The CDR3 has 19 amino acids. Germline CDR1 is SGHTA and CDR2 is FQGNSA. After removal of 4 bases from V and 4 bases from J, the junction contained 16 bases not matched to a gene. The CDR3 DNA is TGTGCCAGCAGCTCTAGCCCACCGATGGCGGGAGGGAGCACCGGGGAGCTGTTTTTT. Translation: CASSSSPPMAGGSTGELFF. Supplemented by reference TRBV7-2 and TRBJ2-2, the full variable domain reads GAGVSQSPSNKVTEKGKDVELRCDPISGHTALYWYRQSLGQGLEFLIYFQGNSAPDKSGLPSDRFSAERTGGSVSTLTIQRTQQEDSAVYLCASSSSPPMAGGSTGELFFGEGSRLTVL.